The sequence of this T cell receptor beta chain was determined in a study of human T cells and chemical hapten exposure (dated by TCRdb to about 2021). As for the study more broadly: For sensitization, 2% DPC in acetone was applied to a 2 cm by 2 cm area of upper inner arm skin. Libraries were pooled for sequencing, and per-sample TCR yields varied mainly because of small differences in library volumes within the pool. Patch testing was performed on the upper back with Finn chambers containing 0.01% DPC, and the patch tests were scored after 6 days according to International Contact Dermatitis Research Group standards. In alopecia patients, the study followed how the peripheral blood TCR repertoire changed in vivo over primary and secondary sensitization to diphenylcyclopropenone (DPC), a hapten. Patient blood was sampled pre-sensitization (week 0) and at 2, 6 and about 24 weeks after DPC sensitization. For TCR sequencing, blood came from 25 to 30 alopecia patients at anywhere from one to four time points (pre-sensitization, 2, 6 and 24 weeks). Patients additionally received weekly therapeutic DPC doses to the scalp throughout the approximately 25-week study period. Most of the patients in the cohort were female, and the cohort covered alopecia areata with under or over 50% scalp involvement, alopecia totalis and alopecia universalis. The study at large found these results: Repeated subsampling changed both the strength of the expansion versus patch-test correlation and the threshold at which that correlation became significant. The number of TCRs above 1 in 1000 frequency did not change with DPC sensitization; there was no evidence of global repertoire structure alterations. All patients had alopecia, a presumed autoimmune disease, so their immune response might differ from that of healthy individuals. The number of PT1 expanded TCRs positively correlated with patch test score, significant at thresholds 8, 16 and 32 but not 4. Expanded TCRs formed significantly more large CDR3 similarity clusters than pre-sensitization or healthy control sets, consistent with antigen-driven responses.

The time point label on this specimen signifies: patch test 2, 6 weeks after DPC sensitization. Interpreted using the paper, the treatment or condition label stands for: therapeutic diphenylcyclopropenone sensitization with weekly scalp DPC. Blood at each patch-test visit was drawn before the patch test was applied. Patients were eligible if aged 18 to 70, diagnosed with alopecia and judged suitable for DPC therapy, and pregnant patients were excluded. Total RNA was extracted from unfractionated whole blood collected in Tempus Blood RNA tubes. The library was generated by RACE. The sequencer was a NextSeq 500. During library preparation, unique molecular identifiers were attached to individual cDNA molecules so that TCRs could be counted quantitatively and reproducibly. For every blood RNA sample, sequencing covered both the TCR alpha and TCR beta chains. The authors' analysis ran thus. A median of approximately 100,000 TCRs per sample was observed, with a range of roughly 20,000 to 700,000. V, J and CDR3 annotation of the TCR reads was carried out using the Decombinator software suite. Every sample was subsampled to the same number of TCRs (28,000) for the PS versus PT1 abundance plots. TCRs were defined as expanded if absent before sensitization and observed at least eight times at the 2-week time point. The raw public data were reprocessed by TCRdb itself: fastp quality trimming at Q25, MiXCR clonotype calling, in-frame beta chains only. Every distinct CDR3 protein forms one entry, paired with its most common genes and DNA. For this entry, the V and J calls and clone size follow TCRdb and not the study's own pipeline. The sample table holds nearly 85,000 distinct CDR3 sequences, of which approximately 10% were seen once. The ten largest make up 1.6% of the sample.

The junction carries 12 bases between V and J, which are trimmed by 3 bases and 3 bases respectively. Taken from cysteine to phenylalanine, the CDR3 has 15 residues. Only CDR3 DNA is held: 45 bases, read in frame from base 1. Via the germline V gene, CDR1 is KGHSH and CDR2 LQKENI. This clonotype occurred many times. Its specific antigen is unknown. Base qualities are missing; no much larger clone stands one base away. The V and J genes are TRBV18 and TRBJ1-5, with no D gene named confidently. This sequence originates from a man in his late teens or twenties with alopecia areata. Some clones in this sample may be carry-over from other donors' samples. The sample consisted of whole blood, taken in connection with sensitization to the hapten diphenylcyclopropenone (DPC). The CDR3 protein is CASSPASIPNQPQHF. Here is the DNA: TGTGCCAGCTCACCGGCCAGTATTCCCAATCAGCCCCAGCATTTT.